These 30 T cell receptor beta chains were sequenced from one sample in a study of regulatory T cells in long-lasting Graves disease. Sequencing libraries for TCR beta were prepared with iRepertoire HTBI primers and Arm-PCR of CDR3 regions. TCRdb reprocessed the multiplex PCR reads with MiXCR, giving one entry per CDR3 protein. The sample yields under 250,000 distinct CDR3 sequences, around 19% seen once. Documented time point: newly diagnosed GD, antithyroid drugs for less than 3 months. PBMCs were the source of the RNA used for TCR sequencing. These sequences were also reported in another study, on T cells in Graves' hyperthyroidism and ophthalmopathy.

The sequencing used peripheral blood mononuclear cells (PBMCs), collected at new diagnosis, from a patient treated with antithyroid drugs. The receptor source for this set is a woman aged 30 to 39 with Graves disease.

This clonotype was counted between two and nine times. The chain uses TRBV9 and TRBJ2-1, with D unresolved. The CDR3 is 15 amino acids. V was clipped by 0 bases and J by 0 bases, with 7 bases between them. CDR1 and CDR2 from the germline V gene are SGDLS and YYNGEE. The CDR3 region is CASSVALSSYNEQFF. The CDR3 DNA follows: TGTGCCAGCAGCGTAGCGCTGAGCTCCTACAATGAGCAGTTCTTC. The complete variable domain, with remaining parts taken from reference TRBV9 and TRBJ2-1, reads DSGVTQTPKHLITATGQRVTLRCSPRSGDLSVYWYQQSLDQGLQFLIQYYNGEERAKGNILERFSAQQFPDLHSELNLSSLELGDSALYFCASSVALSSYNEQFFGPGTRLTVL.

The chain recombines TRBV28 with TRBJ1-5; 8 bases agree with TRBD1. In germline, CDR1 is MDHEN, CDR2 SYDVKM. This CDR3 region has 16 residues. J was trimmed by 6 bases and V by 7 bases; bases with no gene match: 14. This chain's CDR3 is CASTTMLGTGTQPQHF. CDR3 coding DNA: TGTGCCAGCACTACGATGCTCGGGACAGGCACTCAGCCCCAGCATTTT.

This clonotype was recorded at least ten times. The rearrangement links TRBV19 to TRBJ2-2, with a tentative D call TRBD2 (5 bases). The CDR3 consists of 14 residues. Trimming took 5 bases from V and 5 from J, leaving 12 bases between them. Germline CDR1 is LNHDA and CDR2 is SQIVND (reference sequence). CDR3 DNA sequence: TGTGCCAGTAGTCTCGCCCGAGGGACCGGGGAGCTGTTTTTT. Translation gives CASSLARGTGELFF.

This clonotype occurred many times. V and J are TRBV18 and TRBJ1-1; D gene uncertain. V was cut by 2 bases and J by 5 bases, with 3 bases left in between. Germline loops: CDR1 KGHSH, CDR2 LQKENI. The CDR3 consists of 11 residues. CDR3: CASSPATEAFF. The CDR3 DNA is TGTGCCAGCTCACCAGCGACTGAAGCTTTCTTT.

As concerns this clonotype: As the CDR3 is not closed by the conserved phenylalanine or tryptophan, this likely results from a read error. The rearrangement uses TRBV5-1 and TRBJ2-1; 13 bases line up with TRBD2. V was pared by 4 bases and J by 4 bases, with 8 bases of the junction left unmatched. This CDR3 contains 17 residues. From germline, CDR1 is SGHRS and CDR2 YFSETQ. CDR3 sequence: CASSEGLAGTSYNEQFS. CDR3 coding DNA: TGCGCCAGCAGCGAGGGACTAGCGGGGACCTCATACAATGAGCAGTTCTCA.

This clonotype was seen only once. It is likely a read error: a sequence one base away is far more abundant. The chain combines TRBV6-2 or TRBV6-3 with TRBJ2-5, with D tentatively TRBD2 (6 bases). This CDR3 spans 14 amino acids. V lost 8 bases and J 5 bases, leaving 18 bases between the germline ends. Germline V gene sequence: CDR1 MNHEY, CDR2 SVGEGT. In DNA, the CDR3 is TGTGCCAGCGGGGCGGGGACCTTCGGGGAGACCCAGTACTTC. Its protein product is CASGAGTFGETQYF.

There are many counts of this clonotype. The V and J genes are TRBV6-1 and TRBJ1-2, with D hard to call. The V end lost 6 bases, the J end lost 4 bases, and 21 bases lay between the germline ends. Germline CDR1 and CDR2: MNHNS and SASEGT. This CDR3 is 16 amino acids long. Here the CDR3 reads CASRPRAASNGYGYTF. The CDR3 DNA reads as TGTGCCAGCAGACCCCGGGCCGCCTCGAATGGCTATGGCTACACCTTC.

This clonotype has ten or more counts. V is TRBV20-1 and J is TRBJ2-1, with TRBD2 matching 7 bases. Germline CDR1 DFQATT, CDR2 SNEGSKA (reference sequence). J lost 9 bases, V lost 3 bases, and 5 bases had no gene match. The CDR3 spans 12 residues. DNA of the CDR3: TGCAGTGCTAGCGGGAGGTTGGGTGAGCAGTTCTTC. Protein: CSASGRLGEQFF.

This clonotype was seen at least ten times. The chain has TRBV13 and TRBJ1-1; no clear D. In germline, CDR1 is PRHDT, CDR2 FYEKMQ (reference sequence). The CDR3 spans 13 residues. Trimming shortened V by 4 bases and J by 1 base, and 7 bases separated the two germline ends. This CDR3 is CASSSMRNTEAFF. The CDR3 DNA sequence: TGTGCCAGCAGCTCCATGAGGAACACTGAAGCTTTCTTT.

In this sample, this clonotype turned up a few times. V gene TRBV6-2 or TRBV6-3 combines with J gene TRBJ2-1; D perhaps matches TRBD2 (5 bases). Trimming took off 5 bases at V and 7 bases at J, with 15 bases between the two ends. In germline, CDR1 is MNHEY, CDR2 SVGEGT. The CDR3 extends over 14 amino acids. The CDR3 reads CASSLIGESNEQFF. The CDR3 DNA reads TGTGCCAGCAGTCTCATCGGGGAGTCGAATGAGCAGTTCTTC.

This clonotype was seen repeatedly, ten times or more. The chain links TRBV28 to TRBJ1-2; no reliable D call. The CDR3 contains 15 residues. CDR1 is MDHEN and CDR2 is SYDVKM in the germline V gene. Trimming removed 3 bases from V and 4 bases from J, with 15 bases in between. The CDR3 nucleotides are TGTGCCAGCAGTTTTGGAGTGGCGGGTGGCTATGGCTACACCTTC. Translating it yields CASSFGVAGGYGYTF.

This sequence joins TRBV20-1 and TRBJ1-5; TRBD1 matches 9 bases. The CDR3 has 14 amino acids. J was trimmed by 7 bases and V by 4 bases; bases with no gene match: 8. The germline V gene has CDR1 DFQATT and CDR2 SNEGSKA (reference sequence). The DNA for the CDR3 is TGCAGTGCTACAAGGGACAGGGCTGGCCAGCCCCAGCATTTT. Its translation: CSATRDRAGQPQHF.

Details on this clonotype: This may come from a read error, since a much larger clone is one base off. The chain uses TRBV28 and TRBJ1-2; a weak D match, TRBD1 (5 bases). CDR1 is MDHEN and CDR2 is SYDVKM in the germline V gene. This CDR3 contains 15 residues. CDR3 sequence reads: CANSSPGGGLYGYTF. Here the CDR3 DNA reads TGTGCCAACAGTTCACCCGGGGGGGGTCTCTATGGCTACACCTTC.

The chain employs TRBV28 and TRBJ2-5; 10 bases map to TRBD1. The J call is uncertain, as TRBJ2-1 better fits the DNA end. The CDR3 has 15 amino acids. CDR1 and CDR2 from the germline V gene are MDHEN and SYDVKM. The CDR3 region has the DNA TGTGCCAGCACGACCGGGACAGGGGTAAACAATGAGCAGTTCTTC. It yields the protein CASTTGTGVNNEQFF.

This clonotype was detected a few times. As the CDR3 is not closed by the conserved phenylalanine or tryptophan, this likely results from a read error. V and J are TRBV5-1 and TRBJ2-5; D is perhaps TRBD1 (6 bases). CDR3 length equals 15 residues. From germline, CDR1 is SGHRS and CDR2 YFSETQ. The V and J ends lost 0 bases and 2 bases respectively, with 11 bases between them. CDR3 residues: CASSLVATGQETQYC. CDR3 nucleotide sequence: TGCGCCAGCAGCTTGGTGGCGACAGGTCAAGAGACCCAGTACTGC.

In this sample, this clonotype turned up a few times. The chain recombines TRBV12-3 or TRBV12-4 with TRBJ1-1, with TRBD1 as a possible D gene (5 bases). The CDR3 totals 14 residues. V dropped 6 bases and J dropped 6 bases, with 17 bases sitting between them. CDR3 in amino acids: CASSHGAGSSEAFF. As DNA, the CDR3 is TGTGCCAGCAGCCACGGGGCCGGTAGCTCTGAAGCTTTCTTT.

Details on this clonotype: A far larger clone is just one base off, so this is likely a read error. J is TRBJ2-2 and V is TRBV6-2 or TRBV6-3; D is uncertain. This CDR3 has 12 residues. Germline loops: CDR1 MNHEY, CDR2 SVGEGT. Trimming removed 2 bases from V and 6 bases from J, with 4 bases in between. DNA for the CDR3: TGTGCCAGCAGTTACAACCCCGGGGAGCTGTTTTTT. It encodes CASSYNPGELFF.

In its sample, this clonotype was seen many times. V usage is TRBV15 and J usage is TRBJ2-7; D might be TRBD2 (5 bases). The V end lost 0 bases, the J end lost 0 bases, and 12 bases lay between the germline ends. Germline V gene sequence: CDR1 LNHNV, CDR2 YYDKDF (reference sequence). The CDR3 consists of 16 residues. CDR3 protein: CATSRDRGLYSYEQYF. Here the CDR3 DNA reads TGTGCCACCAGCAGAGATCGGGGATTGTACTCCTACGAGCAGTACTTC.

This clonotype came up a few times. The rearrangement uses TRBV19 and TRBJ1-2; 7 nucleotides align to TRBD1. The CDR3 is made up of 12 amino acids. V lost 7 bases to trimming and J lost 5 bases; unmatched junction nucleotides: 4. Germline V CDR1 and CDR2: LNHDA, SQIVND (reference sequence). The CDR3 DNA is TGTGCCAGTAACCAGGGGGGATATGGCTACACCTTC. The encoded protein is CASNQGGYGYTF.

Comments on this clonotype: One junction end disagrees with the germline gene, perhaps due to a read error. V and J are TRBV9 and TRBJ1-2; D not certain. Germline loops: CDR1 SGDLS, CDR2 YYNGEE. The CDR3 contains 9 residues. Here the CDR3 DNA reads TGTGCCAGCAGCCCGCATGAGGGCTTC. Translation gives CASSPHEGF.

This clonotype was observed many times. The J gene is TRBJ1-4, the V gene TRBV7-8; no clear D gene. Trimming took off 1 base at V and 0 bases at J, with 9 bases between the two ends. The CDR3 spans 16 residues. Germline loops: CDR1 SGHVS, CDR2 FQNEAQ. CDR3 nucleotides: TGTGCCAGCAGCTTAGATACAGACTCAACTAATGAAAAACTGTTTTTT. As protein: CASSLDTDSTNEKLFF. The entire variable domain, with the rest obtained from reference TRBV7-8 and TRBJ1-4, is as follows: GAGVSQSPRYKVAKRGQDVALRCDPISGHVSLFWYQQALGQGPEFLTYFQNEAQLDKSGLPSDRFFAERPEGSVSTLKIQRTQQEDSAVYLCASSLDTDSTNEKLFFGSGTQLSVL.

There are many counts of this clonotype. The chain uses TRBV2 and TRBJ1-4; unclear D gene. CDR3 size: 14 residues. Germline CDR1 is SNHLY and CDR2 is FYNNEI. V was clipped by 4 bases and J by 8 bases, with 14 bases between them. This CDR3 reads CASSADLGSEKLFF. The CDR3 coding sequence is TGTGCCAGCAGTGCCGACCTAGGGAGCGAAAAACTGTTTTTT.

On this clonotype: A read error may be the cause here, since a much bigger clone is one base away. This sequence joins TRBV19 and TRBJ2-2; 7 bases are shared with TRBD2. The junction had 11 bases not matched to a gene; V was cut back by 3 bases and J by 4 bases. Germline assignment: CDR1 LNHDA and CDR2 SQIVND (reference sequence). This CDR3 is 17 amino acids long. CDR3 protein: CASSMSLGRGVTGELFF. CDR3 DNA sequence: TGTGCCAGTAGTATGTCCCTGGGGAGGGGAGTCACCGGGGAGCTGTTTTTT. The entire variable domain, with the rest obtained from reference TRBV19 and TRBJ2-2, is as follows: DGGITQSPKYLFRKEGQNVTLSCEQNLNHDAMYWYRQDPGQGLRLIYYSQIVNDFQKGDIAEGYSVSREKKESFPLTVTSAQKNPTAFYLCASSMSLGRGVTGELFFGEGSRLTVL.

On this clonotype itself: Given a far larger clone just one base away, this is likely a sequencing read error. V gene TRBV27 combines with J gene TRBJ1-1, with 8 bases that match TRBD1. CDR1 is MNHEY and CDR2 is SMNVEV in the germline V gene (reference sequence). The CDR3 contains 16 residues. CDR3 residues: CASSPRDRSVNTGAFF. DNA of the CDR3: TGTGCCAGCAGTCCCCGGGACAGGAGTGTCAACACTGGAGCTTTCTTT.

As for this clonotype: A much larger clone differs from this one at a single base, so this may be a read error. The chain has TRBV29-1 and TRBJ1-4; D is perhaps TRBD1 (5 bases). Germline assignment: CDR1 SQVTM and CDR2 ANQGSEA. CDR3 size: 15 residues. CDR3 DNA sequence: TGCGGCGTTGCTGGGTCGAAGGGGTCTAATGAAAAACTGTTTTTT. This encodes CGVAGSKGSNEKLFF.

This clonotype was counted many times. The genes are TRBV20-1 and TRBJ2-1; D tentatively reads TRBD1 or TRBD2 (6 bases each). The V end was cut by 3 bases, the J end by 2 bases, with 8 bases between. Germline V gene lookup returns CDR1 DFQATT and CDR2 SNEGSKA (reference sequence). The length of the CDR3 is 13 residues. DNA of the CDR3: TGCAGTGCTAGGGGGGGCGCCTACAATGAGCAGTTCTTC. Translation: CSARGGAYNEQFF.

This clonotype was found many times. The CDR3 protein is CATVRTAISYEQYF. CDR3 nucleotide sequence: TGTGCCACCGTCCGGACTGCTATCTCCTACGAGCAGTACTTC. The chain is built from TRBV2 and TRBJ2-7; a possible D gene is TRBD2 (5 bases). Germline V gene data show CDR1 as SNHLY and CDR2 as FYNNEI. This CDR3 has 14 residues. The V and J ends lost 10 bases and 0 bases respectively, with 16 bases between them.

This clonotype occurred a few times. V and J are TRBV7-2 and TRBJ1-2; 11 bases line up with TRBD1. Germline V gene data show CDR1 as SGHTA and CDR2 as FQGNSA. The CDR3 length is 15 residues. The V segment lost 5 bases and the J segment 4 bases; nucleotides outside the gene matches: 6. As DNA, the CDR3 is TGTGCCAGCAGCCCTCGGACAGGGGGCGGCTATGGCTACACCTTC. The encoded protein is CASSPRTGGGYGYTF.

Notes on this clonotype: A read error likely explains this, since a far larger clone differs by one base. V usage is TRBV24-1 and J usage is TRBJ2-1; tentatively, D is TRBD1 or TRBD2 (5 bases each). In germline, CDR1 is KGHDR, CDR2 SFDVKD. Trimming cost V 6 bases and J 2 bases, with 13 bases left between them. The CDR3 is 15 residues long. The CDR3 here is CATSPDQGAYNEQFF. CDR3 in DNA: TGTGCCACCAGTCCGGACCAGGGAGCCTACAATGAGCAGTTCTTC.

This clonotype was observed a handful of times. The CDR3 protein is CASTLQKGNEKLFF. The CDR3 DNA reads as TGTGCCAGCACTTTGCAGAAAGGGAATGAAAAACTGTTTTTT. The chain has TRBV12-3 or TRBV12-4 and TRBJ1-4; no clear D. The V gene lost 7 bases and the J gene lost 5 bases, with 14 bases spanning the gap. This CDR3 contains 14 residues.